Listed here are 10 T cell receptor beta chains from one sample, sequenced in a study of T-cell reconstitution after alpha-beta-depleted transplantation in children. Preparation of the TCRbeta library used unique molecular identifiers. TCRdb redid the calling of the PCR reads with MiXCR, one entry per CDR3 protein. The sample consists of roughly 400,000 distinct CDR3 sequences, around 21% of them appearing once. This specimen was PBMCs from the stem cell graft donor, taken from the stem cell graft. The receptors were gathered from a human donor who donated a stem cell graft to a child with acute myeloid leukemia.

This clonotype was seen more than once but under ten times. The chain joins TRBV11-2 to TRBJ2-3; TRBD2 matches at 12 bases. Germline trimming cut 0 bases from V and 0 bases from J; bases unmatched to any gene: 10. CDR3 length: 20 amino acids. CDR1 and CDR2 (germline): SGHAT, FQNNGV. This CDR3 reads CASSLDLLAGGKKSTDTQYF. CDR3 nucleotides: TGTGCCAGCAGCTTAGATCTACTAGCGGGAGGAAAAAAAAGCACAGATACGCAGTATTTT.

The rearrangement uses TRBV28 and TRBJ2-1, with 9 bases that match TRBD1. V was pared by 8 bases and J by 5 bases, with 13 bases of the junction left unmatched. CDR3 size: 16 residues. Germline CDR1 and CDR2: MDHEN and SYDVKM. The CDR3 region is CASADRGSVTHNEQFF. CDR3 bases: TGTGCCAGCGCTGACAGGGGGTCAGTTACTCACAATGAGCAGTTCTTC.

In its sample, this clonotype was seen a few times. This chain links TRBV28 with TRBJ2-7; TRBD2 matches at 13 bases. CDR1 MDHEN and CDR2 SYDVKM come from the germline V gene. J lost 2 bases, V lost 5 bases, and 6 bases had no gene match. CDR3 size: 16 residues. CDR3: CASSHNGLAGAYEQYF. CDR3 bases: TGTGCCAGCAGTCATAACGGACTAGCGGGAGCCTACGAGCAGTACTTC.

This chain links TRBV12-3 or TRBV12-4 with TRBJ1-1; tentative D call: TRBD1 (5 bases). The CDR3 is made up of 14 amino acids. V lost 8 bases and J lost 3, with 16 bases in between. The CDR3 reads CASGPFRGDTEAFF. In DNA, the CDR3 is TGTGCCAGCGGTCCTTTTCGAGGGGACACTGAAGCTTTCTTT.

The rearrangement links TRBV27 to TRBJ1-2; 7 positions agree with TRBD1. This CDR3 contains 15 residues. Germline V gene data show CDR1 as MNHEY and CDR2 as SMNVEV (reference sequence). Trimming took 5 bases from V and 8 from J; bases not matched to a gene: 14. CDR3 protein: CASSRQGLLSWGYTF. The CDR3 DNA sequence: TGTGCCAGCAGTCGACAGGGACTCTTATCGTGGGGCTACACCTTC.

This clonotype qualifies as medium-sized. The chain has TRBV29-1 and TRBJ1-2; 7 nucleotides agree with TRBD1. The J segment lost 2 bases and the V segment lost 3 bases, leaving 0 bases of the junction unmatched. CDR3 length equals 12 residues. Germline V lookup: CDR1 SQVTM, CDR2 ANQGSEA. Written as DNA, the CDR3 is TGCAGCGTTGAGGGACAGAACTATGGCTACACCTTC. It is translated as CSVEGQNYGYTF.

This chain joins TRBV29-1 and TRBJ1-1, with TRBD1 matching 10 bases. The CDR3 runs to 13 residues. With V trimmed by 7 bases and J by 3 bases, 5 bases remained unmatched. Per germline, CDR1 SQVTM and CDR2 ANQGSEA. CDR3 residues: CSGGTGADTEAFF. The CDR3 bases are TGCAGCGGGGGGACAGGGGCGGACACTGAAGCTTTCTTT.

The chain couples TRBV12-3 or TRBV12-4 to TRBJ2-1, with D perhaps TRBD2 (5 bases). V was trimmed by 5 bases and J by 1 base, leaving 12 bases between them. The CDR3 covers 15 residues. CDR3 coding DNA: TGTGCCAGCAGTCCTGAAAGCGGTTCCTACAATGAGCAGTTCTTC. It specifies CASSPESGSYNEQFF.

This clonotype was observed a few times. This sequence joins TRBV7-8 and TRBJ2-7, with 7 nucleotides matching TRBD1. The CDR3 contains 16 residues. V shed 5 bases, J shed 2 bases, and the junction held 12 bases outside the gene matches. Germline CDR1 SGHVS, CDR2 FQNEAQ. The CDR3, as DNA: TGTGCCAGCAGCCTCCAACCCGGGACAGTGACCTACGAGCAGTACTTC. Protein: CASSLQPGTVTYEQYF.

This clonotype was counted a few times. The chain is built from TRBV7-3 and TRBJ2-2; D gene unclear. Germline CDR1 reads SGHTA; CDR2 reads FQGTGA. The CDR3 is 14 amino acids. V was trimmed by 1 base and J by 5 bases, leaving 8 bases between them. CDR3 DNA sequence: TGTGCCAGCAGCTTAATAACTCAGACCGGGGAGCTGTTTTTT. Protein product: CASSLITQTGELFF.